What follows describes a single T cell receptor beta chain. There are 15 residues in the CDR3. Trimming stripped 5 bases from V and 0 bases from J, with 12 bases between. CDR1 is SGHKS and CDR2 is YYEKEE in the germline V gene (reference sequence). The data originate from a study of blood T cell repertoires in COVID-19. Study-wide context: The study drew acute and convalescent COVID-19 samples from the United States, Italy and Spain.

Per the study methods: It was from reference gene primer amplification that nucleated cell counts were estimated. Some clones are missing from TCRdb's copy, which holds only in-frame ones; the method was immunoSEQ multiplex PCR. Clonal size and the V and J genes are those of that table, whereas D and trimming came from the DNA. The data contain under 65,000 clones, 75% to 95% of them singletons. The receptor was isolated from a man aged 45-60 years with acute or convalescent COVID-19. Material: peripheral blood. The chain joins TRBV5-5 to TRBJ1-3; D call uncertain. CDR3 nucleotides: TGTGCCAGCAGACGCTCGAGGGACTCTGGAAACACCATATATTTT. Translating gives CASRRSRDSGNTIYF.